This TCR beta chain originates from a study of T-cell memory formation after mild COVID-19. General study findings and limits: CM and EM subsets held most contracting CD4+ clones; EMRA held CD8+ ones.

This clonotype was counted ten times or more. No antigen is known for it. In TCRdb, the 5' RACE reads were re-called with MiXCR into one record per CDR3 protein. The sample includes tens of thousands of distinct CDR3 sequences, over 6.5% of them seen just once. Germline V gives CDR1 SQVTM, CDR2 ANQGSEA. V gave up 4 bases and J gave up 7 bases, with 7 bases separating them. The CDR3 runs to 10 residues. This TCR derives from an adult who had mild COVID-19 (a few samples of this study predate the infection). Cell type and time point are not known. J is TRBJ1-1 and V is TRBV29-1; D is uncertain. Specimen: PBMCs or a T cell subset sorted from them (not recorded which). The CDR3 is CSVVSVEAFF. The CDR3 bases are TGCAGCGTTGTTTCGGTTGAAGCTTTCTTT.